Included here is one T cell receptor (beta chain) sequence, with context. Its antigen is not known. The authors extracted RNA and reverse transcribed it into cDNA as the sequencing template. Some clones are missing from TCRdb's copy, which holds only in-frame ones; the method was immunoSEQ multiplex PCR. Among roughly 130,000 clones listed, 45% to 60% were seen once. These data originate in a study of CD8+ T cells in alopecia areata. For the study at large: Treated individuals took tofacitinib by mouth, 5 to 10 mg twice daily. Study findings and constraints: The study found higher clonality in lesional than normal scalp, especially in alopecia totalis/universalis.

The CDR3 contains 16 residues. Looked up from germline, CDR1 is SGHRS and CDR2 is YFSETQ. The junction had 8 bases not matched to a gene; V was cut back by 3 bases and J by 2 bases. Sequencing was performed on CD4+ T cells sorted from blood, taken at week 0. The V call is TRBV5-1, the J call TRBJ1-1, with 9 bases that match TRBD1. The receptor was isolated from a human donor with alopecia areata. The CDR3 DNA is TGCGCCAGCAGCTGGGTCCCGGGACAGGGAAACACTGAAGCTTTCTTT. Translating gives CASSWVPGQGNTEAFF.